Only one count was recorded for the clone carrying this TCR beta chain. Other nucleotide sequences in the sample specify the same CDR3. The data stem from a study of blood T cell repertoires in COVID-19. About the study: T cells, B-cell-depleted T cells, or PBMCs provided the cDNA or gDNA that served as material.

V lost 3 bases and J lost 4, with 9 bases in between. From germline, CDR1 is LNHDA and CDR2 SQIVND (reference sequence). The CDR3 runs 13 residues. In the original processing: Estimated nucleated cell counts came from reference gene primer amplification. Data came from immunoSEQ multiplex PCR; TCRdb stores just in-frame clones and leaves some out. V and J calls and clone size are copied from that table; D and trimming were computed from the DNA. The sample lists some 130,000 clones; around 76% were seen once. The origin of this receptor is a human donor in a cohort sampled during active COVID-19. The V gene is TRBV19, the J gene TRBJ1-1; D not resolved. The specimen was peripheral blood. For the CDR3, the DNA is TGTGCCAGTAGTATTTGGGGAGGCACTGAAGCTTTCTTT. Translated, it gives CASSIWGGTEAFF.